These T cell receptor beta chains were read from a single sample in a study of blood T cell repertoires in COVID-19. Sequenced by immunoSEQ multiplex PCR; TCRdb stores in-frame clones only, minus some. The data hold roughly 140,000 clones, with under 90% observed a single time. The specimen sequenced was peripheral blood. Receptors originate from a man aged 60 to 75 with acute or convalescent COVID-19. Each CDR3 is given with its conserved first and last residue.

TRBV9	TRBJ2-6	CASSVSGYAVSGANVLTF
TRBV6-2/TRBV6-3	TRBJ2-5	CASSYTRGGRETQYF
TRBV19	TRBJ1-5	CASSRQGGANQPQHF
TRBV5-5	TRBJ2-5	CASSPRLTSVETQYF
TRBV19	TRBJ2-4	CASGPQGARGNIQYF
TRBV6-5	TRBJ2-7	CAITGPGQSYEQYF
TRBV6-5	TRBJ1-2	CASSRGQFEGYTF
TRBV30	TRBJ2-7	CAWSKGGQIYEQYF
TRBV6-6	TRBJ1-6	CASSGGTTGGSPLHF
TRBV5-6	TRBJ2-7	CASRRGFGEQYF
TRBV28	TRBJ2-7	CASSLWVVQDEQYF
TRBV12-5	TRBJ2-5	CASGIGLPRETQYF
TRBV5-6	TRBJ1-2	CASKTTGYGYTF
TRBV6-5	TRBJ1-5	CASSLGGMGNQPQHF
TRBV21-1	TRBJ2-7	CASSNVEQYF
TRBV4-3	TRBJ2-7	CASSQAGLFYEQYF
TRBV4-1	TRBJ1-2	CASSQDRLTQALYYGYTF
TRBV24-1	TRBJ2-2	CATSREGTGELFF
TRBV18	TRBJ2-5	CASSPGRRSETQYF
TRBV2	TRBJ2-7	CASSDLTGSCEQYF
TRBV18	TRBJ1-4	CASSPAGEGKLFF
TRBV19	TRBJ1-5	CASKDSSVGNQPQHF
TRBV21-1	TRBJ1-5	CASSKVDRKGYYQPQHF
TRBV9	TRBJ1-1	CASSLSGTGNTEAFF
TRBV27	TRBJ2-7	CASTKGGSYYEQYF
TRBV7-8	TRBJ2-2	CASRRGYDGELFF
TRBV4-1	TRBJ2-1	CASSQGRGPPSYNEQFF
TRBV6-5	TRBJ1-3	CASRGGGNTIYF
TRBV24-1	TRBJ2-1	CATSDVVGGSYNEQFF
TRBV7-2	TRBJ1-4	CASSSPGQGNEKLFF
TRBV9	TRBJ1-3	CASSVGLSSSGNTIYF
TRBV27	TRBJ1-1	CASRHEMNTEAFF
TRBV7-8	TRBJ1-4	CASSLFENEKLFF
TRBV27	TRBJ2-7	CASSLFKGAGEQYF
TRBV4-3	TRBJ2-5	CASSQALDREETQYF
TRBV6-5	TRBJ1-4	CASSSQGAGEKLFF
TRBV19	TRBJ1-1	CASSIAVGLNTEAFF